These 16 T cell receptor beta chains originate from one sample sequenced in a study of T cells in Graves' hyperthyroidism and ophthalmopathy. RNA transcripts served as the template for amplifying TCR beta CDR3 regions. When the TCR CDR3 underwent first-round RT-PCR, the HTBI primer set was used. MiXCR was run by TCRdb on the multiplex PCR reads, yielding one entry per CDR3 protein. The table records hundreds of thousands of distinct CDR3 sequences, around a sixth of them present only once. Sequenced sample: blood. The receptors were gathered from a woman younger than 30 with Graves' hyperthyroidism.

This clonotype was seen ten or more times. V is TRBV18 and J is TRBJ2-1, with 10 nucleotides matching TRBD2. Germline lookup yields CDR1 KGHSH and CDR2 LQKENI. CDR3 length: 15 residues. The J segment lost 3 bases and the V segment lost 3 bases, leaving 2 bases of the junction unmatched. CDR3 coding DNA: TGTGCCAGCTCACCCACTAGCGGGATCTACAATGAGCAGTTCTTC. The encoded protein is CASSPTSGIYNEQFF.

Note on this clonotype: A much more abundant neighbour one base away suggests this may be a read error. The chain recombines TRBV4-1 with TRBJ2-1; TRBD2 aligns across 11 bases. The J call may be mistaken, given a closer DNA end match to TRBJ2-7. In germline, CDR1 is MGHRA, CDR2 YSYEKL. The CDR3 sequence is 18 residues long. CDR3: CASSPRDLAGGGSNEQYF. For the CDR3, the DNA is TGCGCCAGCAGCCCTAGGGATCTAGCGGGAGGAGGATCCAATGAGCAGTACTTC.

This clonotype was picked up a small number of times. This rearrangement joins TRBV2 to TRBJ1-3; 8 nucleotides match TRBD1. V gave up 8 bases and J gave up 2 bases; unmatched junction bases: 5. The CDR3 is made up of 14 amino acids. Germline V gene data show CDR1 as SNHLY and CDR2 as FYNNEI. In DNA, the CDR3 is TGTGCCAGCGAGGACAGGGTCCCTGGAAACACCATATATTTT. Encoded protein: CASEDRVPGNTIYF. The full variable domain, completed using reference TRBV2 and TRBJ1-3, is EPEVTQTPSHQVTQMGQEVILRCVPISNHLYFYWYRQILGQKVEFLVSFYNNEISEKSEIFDDQFSVERPDGSNFTLKIRSTKLEDSAMYFCASEDRVPGNTIYFGEGSWLTVV.

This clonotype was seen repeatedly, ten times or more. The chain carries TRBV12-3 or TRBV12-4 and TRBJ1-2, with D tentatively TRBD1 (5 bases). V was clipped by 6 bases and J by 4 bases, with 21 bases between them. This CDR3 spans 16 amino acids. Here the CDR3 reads CASRPPSAGFGYGYTF. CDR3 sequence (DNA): TGTGCCAGCAGACCTCCCTCCGCAGGGTTTGGCTATGGCTACACCTTC.

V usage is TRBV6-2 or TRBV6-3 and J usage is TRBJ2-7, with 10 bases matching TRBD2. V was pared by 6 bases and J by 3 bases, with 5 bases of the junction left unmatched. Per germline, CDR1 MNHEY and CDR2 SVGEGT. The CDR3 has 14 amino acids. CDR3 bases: TGTGCCAGCAGATCACTAGCGGGATACTACGAGCAGTACTTC. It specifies CASRSLAGYYEQYF.

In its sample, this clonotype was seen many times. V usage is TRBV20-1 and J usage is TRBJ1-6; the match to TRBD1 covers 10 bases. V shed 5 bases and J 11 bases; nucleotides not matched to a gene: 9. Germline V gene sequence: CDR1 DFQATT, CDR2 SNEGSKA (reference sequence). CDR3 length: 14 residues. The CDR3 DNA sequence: TGCAGTGCTCAGGGGACAGGGGATCTTACACCCCTCCACTTT. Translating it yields CSAQGTGDLTPLHF.

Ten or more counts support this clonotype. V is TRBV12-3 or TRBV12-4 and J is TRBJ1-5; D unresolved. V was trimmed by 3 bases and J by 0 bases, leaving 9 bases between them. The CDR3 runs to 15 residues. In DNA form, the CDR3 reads TGTGCCAGCAGTTTGGACTGGTATAGCAATCAGCCCCAGCATTTT. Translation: CASSLDWYSNQPQHF.

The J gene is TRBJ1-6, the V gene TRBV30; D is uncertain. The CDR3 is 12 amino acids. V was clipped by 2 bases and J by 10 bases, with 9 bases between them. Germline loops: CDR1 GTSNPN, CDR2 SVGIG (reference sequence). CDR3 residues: CAWSPDGSPLHF. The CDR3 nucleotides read TGTGCCTGGAGTCCCGACGGGTCACCCCTCCACTTT.

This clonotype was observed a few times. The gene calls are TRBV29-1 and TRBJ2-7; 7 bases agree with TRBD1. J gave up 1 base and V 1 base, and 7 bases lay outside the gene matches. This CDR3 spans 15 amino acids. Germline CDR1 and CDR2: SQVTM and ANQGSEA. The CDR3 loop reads CSVEVGQGDSYEQYF. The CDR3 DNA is TGCAGCGTTGAAGTCGGCCAGGGGGATTCCTACGAGCAGTACTTC.

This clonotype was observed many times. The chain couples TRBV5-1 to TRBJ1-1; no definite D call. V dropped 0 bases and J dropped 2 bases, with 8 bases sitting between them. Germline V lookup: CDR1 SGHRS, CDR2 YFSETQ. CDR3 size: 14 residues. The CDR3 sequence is CASSLAGPNTEAFF. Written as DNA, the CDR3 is TGCGCCAGCAGCTTGGCAGGACCTAACACTGAAGCTTTCTTT.

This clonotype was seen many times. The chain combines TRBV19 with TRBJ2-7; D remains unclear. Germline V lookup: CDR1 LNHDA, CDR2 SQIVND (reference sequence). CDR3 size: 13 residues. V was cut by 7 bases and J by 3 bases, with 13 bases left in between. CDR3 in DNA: TGTGCCAGTAAGTCTCCCCAAGACTACGAGCAGTACTTC. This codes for CASKSPQDYEQYF.

DNA for the CDR3: TGTGCCAGCACTAGGCAGGGCACCGGGGAGCTGTTTTTT. Protein product: CASTRQGTGELFF. The V and J genes are TRBV2 and TRBJ2-2, with D perhaps matching TRBD1 (5 bases). The CDR3 consists of 13 residues. Germline-derived CDR1 and CDR2 are SNHLY and FYNNEI. The V gene lost 7 bases and the J gene lost 4 bases, with 10 bases spanning the gap.

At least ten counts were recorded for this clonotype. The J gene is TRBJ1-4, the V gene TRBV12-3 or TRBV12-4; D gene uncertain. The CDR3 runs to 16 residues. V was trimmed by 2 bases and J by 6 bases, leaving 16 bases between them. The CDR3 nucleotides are TGTGCCAGCAGTTTACTCCTGCCTACGGGATATGAAAAACTGTTTTTT. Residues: CASSLLLPTGYEKLFF.

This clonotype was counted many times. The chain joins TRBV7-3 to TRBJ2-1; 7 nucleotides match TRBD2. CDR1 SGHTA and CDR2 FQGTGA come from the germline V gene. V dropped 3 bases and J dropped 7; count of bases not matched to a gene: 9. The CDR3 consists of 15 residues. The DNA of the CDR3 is TGTGCCAGCAGCTTCGGTAGCGGGCCTCGGAATGAGCAGTTCTTC. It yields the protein CASSFGSGPRNEQFF.

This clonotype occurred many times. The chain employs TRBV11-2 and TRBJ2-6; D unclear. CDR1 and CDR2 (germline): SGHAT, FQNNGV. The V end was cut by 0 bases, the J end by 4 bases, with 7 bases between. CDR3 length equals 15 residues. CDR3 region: CASSLESVGANVLTF. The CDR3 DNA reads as TGTGCCAGCAGCTTAGAGTCCGTCGGGGCCAACGTCCTGACTTTC.

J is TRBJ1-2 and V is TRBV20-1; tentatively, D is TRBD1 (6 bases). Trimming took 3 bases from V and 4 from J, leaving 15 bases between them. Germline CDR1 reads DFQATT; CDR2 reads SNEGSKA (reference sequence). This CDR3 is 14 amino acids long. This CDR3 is CSARASTGFYGYTF. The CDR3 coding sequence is TGCAGTGCTAGGGCCTCTACAGGGTTCTATGGCTACACCTTC.